The source of this TCR beta chain is a study of immune heterogeneity within non-small cell lung tumors. Study-wide context: A handful of squamous cell carcinomas, roughly 11 non-squamous carcinomas and 1 not otherwise specified made up the tumors. Study results and caveats: Recurrence of identical dominant CDR3 beta clonotypes was observed across tumor sites within a patient, alongside site-unique high-frequency clones.

Bulk tumor genomic DNA served as template, at 600 ng per sample. Several biopsies were collected from each primary tumor during surgery. They were spaced as far apart as possible within the tumor mass. Enrolled patients presented with newly diagnosed, previously untreated non-small cell lung cancer and underwent curative surgery. Patients newly diagnosed with non-small cell lung cancer and having curative-intent surgery served as donors. By share, this clonotype ranks as medium-sized. The antigen is not known. Germline lookup yields CDR1 LGHNT and CDR2 FRNRAP. The J segment lost 4 bases and the V segment lost 0 bases, leaving 7 bases of the junction unmatched. The length of the CDR3 is 16 residues. Multiplex PCR with 32 V and 13 J primers amplified TCR beta CDR3. MiXCR, applied by TCRdb to the multiplex PCR reads, yields one record per CDR3 protein. The sample has 15,000 or so distinct CDR3 sequences, 25% to 35% seen once; the top ten hold over 12%.

This TCR was sampled from a woman aged 45-59 years with non-small cell lung cancer. Sequenced: lung tumor tissue. This chain joins TRBV12-5 and TRBJ2-7; 9 nucleotides agree with TRBD1. The CDR3 nucleotides read TGTGCTAGTGGTTTGGTTCGGGGACAGGGTTTGTACGAGCAGTACTTC. Residues: CASGLVRGQGLYEQYF.